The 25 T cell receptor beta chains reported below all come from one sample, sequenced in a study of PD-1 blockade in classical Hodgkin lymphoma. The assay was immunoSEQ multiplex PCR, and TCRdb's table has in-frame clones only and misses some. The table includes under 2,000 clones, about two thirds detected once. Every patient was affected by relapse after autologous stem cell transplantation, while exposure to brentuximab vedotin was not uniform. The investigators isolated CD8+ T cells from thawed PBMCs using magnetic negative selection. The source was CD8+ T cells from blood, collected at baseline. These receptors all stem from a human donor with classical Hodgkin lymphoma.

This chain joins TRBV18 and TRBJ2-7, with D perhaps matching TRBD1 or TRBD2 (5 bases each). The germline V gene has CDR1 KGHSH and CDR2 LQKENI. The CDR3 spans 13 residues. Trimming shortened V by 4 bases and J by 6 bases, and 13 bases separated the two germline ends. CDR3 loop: CASSLGTSPEQYF. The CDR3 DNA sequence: TGTGCCAGCTCACTCGGGACCTCGCCCGAGCAGTACTTC.

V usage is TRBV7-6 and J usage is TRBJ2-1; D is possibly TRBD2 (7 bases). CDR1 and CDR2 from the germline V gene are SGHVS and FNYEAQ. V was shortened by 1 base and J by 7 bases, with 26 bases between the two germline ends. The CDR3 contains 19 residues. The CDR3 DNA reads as TGTGCCAGCAGCTTAGTAGATCTCGGGGGGCCCTACCTCGGGAATGAGCAGTTCTTC. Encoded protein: CASSLVDLGGPYLGNEQFF.

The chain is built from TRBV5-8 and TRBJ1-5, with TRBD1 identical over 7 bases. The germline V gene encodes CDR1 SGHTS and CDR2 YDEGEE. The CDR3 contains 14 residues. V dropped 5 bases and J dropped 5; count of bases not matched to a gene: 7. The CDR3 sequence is CASSSGTVDQPQHF. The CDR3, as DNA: TGTGCCAGCAGTTCCGGGACAGTAGATCAGCCCCAGCATTTT.

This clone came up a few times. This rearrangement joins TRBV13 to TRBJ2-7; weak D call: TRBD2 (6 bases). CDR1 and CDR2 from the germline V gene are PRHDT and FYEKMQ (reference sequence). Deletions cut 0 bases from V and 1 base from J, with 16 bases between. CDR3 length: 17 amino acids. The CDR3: CASSLGLRAGESYEQYF. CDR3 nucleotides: TGTGCCAGCAGCTTAGGCCTGCGAGCGGGCGAGTCCTACGAGCAGTACTTC.

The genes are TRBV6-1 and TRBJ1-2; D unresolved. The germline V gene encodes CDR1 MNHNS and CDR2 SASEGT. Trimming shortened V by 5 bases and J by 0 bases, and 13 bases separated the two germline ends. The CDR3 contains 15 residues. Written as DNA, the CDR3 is TGTGCCAGCAGTCCTCACGGAGCTCCTAACTATGGCTACACCTTC. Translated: CASSPHGAPNYGYTF.

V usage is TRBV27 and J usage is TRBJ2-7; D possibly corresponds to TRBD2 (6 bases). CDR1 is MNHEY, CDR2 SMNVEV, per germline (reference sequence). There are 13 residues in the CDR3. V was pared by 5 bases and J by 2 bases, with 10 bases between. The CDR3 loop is CASSRGSPYEQYF. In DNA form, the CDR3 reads TGTGCCAGCAGTCGGGGGAGTCCCTACGAGCAGTACTTC.

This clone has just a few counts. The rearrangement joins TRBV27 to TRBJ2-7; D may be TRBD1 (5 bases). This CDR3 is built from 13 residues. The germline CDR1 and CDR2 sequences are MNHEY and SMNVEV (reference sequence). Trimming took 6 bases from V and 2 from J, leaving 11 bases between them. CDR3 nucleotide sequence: TGTGCCAGCAGACACCAGACAGCCTACGAGCAGTACTTC. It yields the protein CASRHQTAYEQYF.

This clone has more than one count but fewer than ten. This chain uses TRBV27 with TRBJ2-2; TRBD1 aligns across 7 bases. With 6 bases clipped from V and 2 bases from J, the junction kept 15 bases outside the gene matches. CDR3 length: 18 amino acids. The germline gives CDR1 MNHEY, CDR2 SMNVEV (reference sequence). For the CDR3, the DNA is TGTGCCAGCAGATCGGACAGGCTCAACCGACCCAACACCGGGGAGCTGTTTTTT. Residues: CASRSDRLNRPNTGELFF.

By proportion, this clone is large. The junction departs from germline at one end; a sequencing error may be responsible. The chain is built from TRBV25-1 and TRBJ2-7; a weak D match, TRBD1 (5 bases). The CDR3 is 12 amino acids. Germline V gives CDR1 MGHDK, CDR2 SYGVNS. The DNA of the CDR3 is TGTGCCAGCAGCTTGAACCCGACAGACCGGCACTTC. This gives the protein CASSLNPTDRHF.

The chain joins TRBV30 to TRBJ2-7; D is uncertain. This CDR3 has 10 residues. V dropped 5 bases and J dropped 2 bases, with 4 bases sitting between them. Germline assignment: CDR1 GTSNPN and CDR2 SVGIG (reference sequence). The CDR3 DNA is TGTGCCTGGGGCCCCTACGAGCAGTACTTC. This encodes CAWGPYEQYF.

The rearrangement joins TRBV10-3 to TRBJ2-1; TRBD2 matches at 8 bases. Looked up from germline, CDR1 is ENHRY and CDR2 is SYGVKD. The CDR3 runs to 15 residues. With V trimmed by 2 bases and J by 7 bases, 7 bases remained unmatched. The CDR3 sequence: CAISEEGTRGNEQFF. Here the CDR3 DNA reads TGTGCCATCAGTGAGGAAGGGACTAGGGGTAATGAGCAGTTCTTC.

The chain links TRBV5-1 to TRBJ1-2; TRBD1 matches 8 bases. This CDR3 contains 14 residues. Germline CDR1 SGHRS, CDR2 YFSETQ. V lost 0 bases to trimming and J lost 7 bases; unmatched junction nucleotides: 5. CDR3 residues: CASSLDRGLSGYTF. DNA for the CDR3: TGCGCCAGCAGCTTGGACAGGGGGTTGTCTGGCTACACCTTC.

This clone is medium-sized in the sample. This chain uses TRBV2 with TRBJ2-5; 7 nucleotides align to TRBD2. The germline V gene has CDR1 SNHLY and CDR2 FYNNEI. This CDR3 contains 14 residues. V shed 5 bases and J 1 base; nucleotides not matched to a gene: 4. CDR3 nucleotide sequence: TGTGCCAGCAGTACGCTAGCGGCCCAAGAGACCCAGTACTTC. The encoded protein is CASSTLAAQETQYF.

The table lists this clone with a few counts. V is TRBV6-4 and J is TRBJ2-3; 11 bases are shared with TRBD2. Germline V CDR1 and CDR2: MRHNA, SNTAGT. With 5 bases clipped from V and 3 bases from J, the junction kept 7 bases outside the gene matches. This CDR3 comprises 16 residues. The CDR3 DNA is TGTGCCAGCAGTCCTACTAGCGGGAGAAATACAGATACGCAGTATTTT. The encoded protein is CASSPTSGRNTDTQYF.

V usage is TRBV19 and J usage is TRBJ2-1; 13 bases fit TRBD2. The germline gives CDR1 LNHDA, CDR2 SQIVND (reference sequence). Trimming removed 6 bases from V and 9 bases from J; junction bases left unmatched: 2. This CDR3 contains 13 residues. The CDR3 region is CASSGLAGVEQFF. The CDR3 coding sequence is TGTGCCAGTAGCGGACTAGCGGGAGTTGAGCAGTTCTTC.

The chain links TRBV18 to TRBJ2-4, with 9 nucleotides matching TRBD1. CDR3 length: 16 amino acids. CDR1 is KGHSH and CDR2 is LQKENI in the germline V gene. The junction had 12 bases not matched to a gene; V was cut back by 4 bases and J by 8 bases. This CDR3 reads CASSHYKGTGMDIQYF. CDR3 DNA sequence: TGTGCCAGCTCACACTACAAAGGGACAGGGATGGACATTCAGTACTTC.

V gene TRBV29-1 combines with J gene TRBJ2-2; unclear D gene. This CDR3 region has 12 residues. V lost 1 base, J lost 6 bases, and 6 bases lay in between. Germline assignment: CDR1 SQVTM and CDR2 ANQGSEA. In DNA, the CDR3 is TGCAGCGTTGAAGGAAGGTCCGGGGAGCTGTTTTTT. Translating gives CSVEGRSGELFF.

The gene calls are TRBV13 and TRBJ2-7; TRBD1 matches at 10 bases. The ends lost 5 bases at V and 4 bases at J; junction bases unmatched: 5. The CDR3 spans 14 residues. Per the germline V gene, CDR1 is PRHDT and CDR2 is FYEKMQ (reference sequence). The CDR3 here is CASSRQGARYEQYF. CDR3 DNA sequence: TGTGCCAGCAGCCGACAGGGGGCTAGGTACGAGCAGTACTTC. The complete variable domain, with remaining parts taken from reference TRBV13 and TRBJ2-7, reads AAGVIQSPRHLIKEKRETATLKCYPIPRHDTVYWYQQGPGQDPQFLISFYEKMQSDKGSIPDRFSAQQFSDYHSELNMSSLELGDSALYFCASSRQGARYEQYFGPGTRLTVT.

The CDR3 nucleotides read TGTGCCAGTAGTATACTAGCGGGAGGGCCAGGAACCGGGGAGCTGTTTTTT. It translates to CASSILAGGPGTGELFF. The rearrangement uses TRBV19 and TRBJ2-2; TRBD2 agrees at 12 bases. CDR3 size: 17 residues. Losses at the gene ends were 2 bases for V and 5 bases for J; bases not matched to a gene: 6. Germline CDR1 LNHDA, CDR2 SQIVND (reference sequence). Filled out from reference TRBV19 and TRBJ2-2, the complete variable domain reads DGGITQSPKYLFRKEGQNVTLSCEQNLNHDAMYWYRQDPGQGLRLIYYSQIVNDFQKGDIAEGYSVSREKKESFPLTVTSAQKNPTAFYLCASSILAGGPGTGELFFGEGSRLTVL.

The CDR3 loop is CASSIVGGNQPQHF. As DNA, the CDR3 is TGTGCCAGTAGTATAGTCGGCGGAAATCAGCCCCAGCATTTT. The chain recombines TRBV19 with TRBJ1-5; D call uncertain. The germline CDR1 and CDR2 sequences are LNHDA and SQIVND (reference sequence). The CDR3 is 14 residues long. Deletions cut 1 base from V and 4 bases from J, with 8 bases between.

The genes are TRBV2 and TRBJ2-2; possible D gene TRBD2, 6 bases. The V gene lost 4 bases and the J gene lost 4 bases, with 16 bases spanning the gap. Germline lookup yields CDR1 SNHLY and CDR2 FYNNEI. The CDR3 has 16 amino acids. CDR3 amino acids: CASSVMAGTSTGELFF. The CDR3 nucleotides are TGTGCCAGCAGTGTAATGGCGGGGACCTCCACCGGGGAGCTGTTTTTT.

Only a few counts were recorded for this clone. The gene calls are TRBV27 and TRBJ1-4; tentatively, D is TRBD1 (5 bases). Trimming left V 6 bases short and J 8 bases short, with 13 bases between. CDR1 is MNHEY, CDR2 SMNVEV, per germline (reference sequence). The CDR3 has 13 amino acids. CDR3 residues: CASRRDFREKLFF. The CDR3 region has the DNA TGTGCCAGCAGAAGGGACTTCCGCGAAAAACTGTTTTTT. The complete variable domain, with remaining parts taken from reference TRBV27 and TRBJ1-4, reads EAQVTQNPRYLITVTGKKLTVTCSQNMNHEYMSWYRQDPGLGLRQIYYSMNVEVTDKGDVPEGYKVSRKEKRNFPLILESPSPNQTSLYFCASRRDFREKLFFGSGTQLSVL.

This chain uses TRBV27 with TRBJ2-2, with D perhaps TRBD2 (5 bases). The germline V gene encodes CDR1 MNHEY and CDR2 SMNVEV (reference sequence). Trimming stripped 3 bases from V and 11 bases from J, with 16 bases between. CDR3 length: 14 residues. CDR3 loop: CASSLGSGVRELFF. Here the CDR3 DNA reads TGTGCCAGCAGTTTGGGAAGCGGTGTCAGAGAGCTGTTTTTT.

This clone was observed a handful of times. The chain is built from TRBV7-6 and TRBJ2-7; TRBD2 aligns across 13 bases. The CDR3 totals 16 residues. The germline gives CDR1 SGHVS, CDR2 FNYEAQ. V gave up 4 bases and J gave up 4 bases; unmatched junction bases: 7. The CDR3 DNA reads TGTGCCAGCAGCTCACGGACTAGCGGGAGTCGATACGAGCAGTACTTC. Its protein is CASSSRTSGSRYEQYF.

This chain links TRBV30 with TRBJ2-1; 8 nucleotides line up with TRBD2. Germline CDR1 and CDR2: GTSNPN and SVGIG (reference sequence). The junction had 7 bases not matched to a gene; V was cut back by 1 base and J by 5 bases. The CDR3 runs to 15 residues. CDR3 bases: TGTGCCTGGAGTGAGGGTAGCGGGGTAAACAATGAGCAGTTCTTC. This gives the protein CAWSEGSGVNNEQFF. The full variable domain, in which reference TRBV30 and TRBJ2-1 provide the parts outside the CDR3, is SQTIHQWPATLVQPVGSPLSLECTVEGTSNPNLYWYRQAAGRGLQLLFYSVGIGQISSEVPQNLSASRPQDRQFILSSKKLLLSDSGFYLCAWSEGSGVNNEQFFGPGTRLTVL.